Each of the 25 T cell receptor beta chains below was sequenced from the same sample in a study of regulatory T cells in long-lasting Graves disease. The time point denotes: persistent/refractory GD, antithyroid drugs over 5 years with positive TRAb. Preparation of the TCR library used RNA extracted from PBMCs. Arm-PCR with iRepertoire HTBI primers amplified the CDR3 regions for these TCR beta libraries. One entry per CDR3 protein, called by TCRdb with MiXCR from the multiplex PCR reads. This table holds hundreds of thousands of distinct CDR3 sequences, 20% to 25% found once. Sequencing was performed on peripheral blood mononuclear cells (PBMCs), taken when the disease was refractory, from a patient treated with antithyroid drugs. The receptors derive from a female donor with Graves disease.

This clonotype showed up many times. This chain links TRBV27 with TRBJ1-2, with no clear D. The germline V gene has CDR1 MNHEY and CDR2 SMNVEV (reference sequence). V dropped 3 bases and J dropped 4 bases, with 9 bases sitting between them. The CDR3 is made up of 13 amino acids. CDR3 coding DNA: TGTGCCAGCAGTTTCATAGGCGGCTATGGCTACACCTTC. Its protein is CASSFIGGYGYTF.

The table lists this clonotype with a few counts. The chain is built from TRBV14 and TRBJ2-2; D call uncertain. Per germline, CDR1 SGHDN and CDR2 FVKESK. Trimming took 3 bases from V and 1 from J, leaving 9 bases between them. The CDR3 runs 15 residues. The CDR3 region has the DNA TGTGCCAGCAGCCAGTTGGGCGGGAACACCGGGGAGCTGTTTTTT. Amino acids: CASSQLGGNTGELFF. Supplemented by reference TRBV14 and TRBJ2-2, the full variable domain reads EAGVTQFPSHSVIEKGQTVTLRCDPISGHDNLYWYRRVMGKEIKFLLHFVKESKQDESGMPNNRFLAERTGGTYSTLKVQPAELEDSGVYFCASSQLGGNTGELFFGEGSRLTVL.

About this clonotype: Since a much larger clone is just one base distant, this may be a read error. The chain combines TRBV6-1 with TRBJ2-7; the D gene is possibly TRBD1 (6 bases). Per the germline V gene, CDR1 is MNHNS and CDR2 is SASEGT. This CDR3 is built from 12 residues. CDR3 nucleotide sequence: TGTGCCAGCGGGACAACTGGCTACAAGCAGTACTTC. Protein: CASGTTGYKQYF.

Regarding this clonotype: The junction and the germline gene differ at one end; a read error may be behind it. The rearrangement joins TRBV7-2 to TRBJ1-2, with a tentative D call TRBD1 (5 bases). This CDR3 has 16 amino acids. Germline V gene lookup returns CDR1 SGHTA and CDR2 FQGNSA. CDR3 coding DNA: TGTGCCAGCAGCTTAATCGGTCGTGGGGGTCCGAATGGCCACACCTTC. This sequence encodes CASSLIGRGGPNGHTF.

The chain has TRBV6-1 and TRBJ1-2; D unclear. Trimming left V 2 bases short and J 4 bases short, with 14 bases between. The CDR3 contains 15 residues. Germline CDR1 is MNHNS and CDR2 is SASEGT. In DNA form, the CDR3 reads TGTGCCAGCAGTGAACGGAGGAGGGATGTCTATGGCTACACCTTC. It is translated as CASSERRRDVYGYTF.

There are many counts of this clonotype. The V call is TRBV2, the J call TRBJ1-1, with 7 bases aligning to TRBD1. Looked up from germline, CDR1 is SNHLY and CDR2 is FYNNEI. V lost 8 bases and J lost 1; bases outside the gene matches: 7. There are 14 residues in the CDR3. The CDR3 DNA is TGTGCCAGCGTGCCAGGGGGAAAGAACACTGAAGCTTTCTTT. Translated: CASVPGGKNTEAFF.

For this clonotype: This may be a read error, as it is one base from a much larger clone. The V gene is TRBV24-1, the J gene TRBJ1-1, with TRBD1 identical over 7 bases. Germline-derived CDR1 and CDR2 are KGHDR and SFDVKD. With V trimmed by 12 bases and J by 3 bases, 6 bases remained unmatched. The CDR3 sequence is 12 residues long. CDR3 residues: CAPQGVHTEAFF. CDR3 nucleotides: TGTGCCCCCCAGGGGGTTCACACTGAAGCTTTCTTT.

As concerns this clonotype: A read error is likely, as this CDR3 ends without the conserved phenylalanine or tryptophan. The rearrangement links TRBV27 to TRBJ1-6; no firm D call. V lost 0 bases and J lost 13, with 10 bases in between. This CDR3 is 13 amino acids long. Germline V gene lookup returns CDR1 MNHEY and CDR2 SMNVEV (reference sequence). CDR3 sequence reads: CASSLSIRAPLHS. The CDR3 region has the DNA TGTGCCAGCAGTTTATCGATCCGCGCCCCCCTCCACTCT.

V usage is TRBV25-1 and J usage is TRBJ2-2; possible D gene TRBD1, 7 bases. The V gene lost 10 bases and the J gene lost 4 bases, with 19 bases spanning the gap. Germline CDR1 and CDR2: MGHDK and SYGVNS. The CDR3 has 15 amino acids. CDR3: CATNLGQGGTGELFF. In DNA form, the CDR3 reads TGTGCCACCAATCTCGGCCAGGGGGGCACCGGGGAGCTGTTTTTT. Full variable domain (rest looked up from reference TRBV25-1 and TRBJ2-2): EADIYQTPRYLVIGTGKKITLECSQTMGHDKMYWYQQDPGMELHLIHYSYGVNSTEKGDLSSESTVSRIRTEHFPLTLESARPSHTSQYLCATNLGQGGTGELFFGEGSRLTVL.

This clonotype was observed at least ten times. The rearrangement links TRBV2 to TRBJ2-7, with a tentative D call TRBD2 (5 bases). The CDR3 is 12 residues long. Trimming left V 10 bases short and J 4 bases short, with 14 bases between. Germline lookup yields CDR1 SNHLY and CDR2 FYNNEI. The CDR3 DNA reads as TGTGCCACGGTAGGAGGCCAATACGAGCAGTACTTC. Residues: CATVGGQYEQYF.

On this clonotype: A read error may be the cause here, since a much bigger clone is one base away. This chain joins TRBV30 and TRBJ1-2; D is perhaps TRBD1 (6 bases). This CDR3 region has 15 residues. Germline values: CDR1 GTSNPN, CDR2 SVGIG (reference sequence). The CDR3 sequence: CARSGGIRGPMGYTF. CDR3 nucleotides: TGTGCCCGGAGTGGGGGTATCAGGGGCCCCATGGGCTACACCTTC.

This clonotype was seen more than once but under ten times. V usage is TRBV2 and J usage is TRBJ1-1; a weak D match, TRBD1 (5 bases). V lost 6 bases to trimming and J lost 6 bases, with 11 bases between them. The CDR3 consists of 12 residues. Looked up from germline, CDR1 is SNHLY and CDR2 is FYNNEI. CDR3 amino acids: CASRGGGAEAFF. CDR3 bases: TGTGCCAGCAGGGGGGGGGGTGCTGAAGCTTTCTTT.

This clonotype was seen a few times. V usage is TRBV29-1 and J usage is TRBJ2-2, with D possibly TRBD2 on 6 matching bases. Germline V gives CDR1 SQVTM, CDR2 ANQGSEA. The CDR3 length is 13 residues. V was cut by 6 bases and J by 4 bases, with 12 bases left in between. CDR3: CSVRRAGTGELFF. The CDR3 nucleotides read TGCAGCGTAAGGAGGGCCGGCACCGGGGAGCTGTTTTTT.

The chain recombines TRBV18 with TRBJ2-7; maybe TRBD1 (5 bases). The CDR3 consists of 14 residues. Germline loops: CDR1 KGHSH, CDR2 LQKENI. V was cut by 3 bases and J by 3 bases, with 12 bases left in between. The CDR3 is CASSPAGHYYEQYF. The CDR3 region has the DNA TGTGCCAGCTCACCGGCAGGACATTACTACGAGCAGTACTTC.

This clonotype was found many times. The CDR3 here is CASSNPLSRNYGYTF. CDR3 in DNA: TGTGCCAGTAGCAATCCCCTTAGCCGTAACTATGGCTACACCTTC. This chain connects TRBV19 to TRBJ1-2; D is uncertain. Trimming shortened V by 6 bases and J by 1 base, and 15 bases separated the two germline ends. The germline V gene has CDR1 LNHDA and CDR2 SQIVND (reference sequence). The CDR3 totals 15 residues. Complete variable domain (other parts from reference TRBV19 and TRBJ1-2): DGGITQSPKYLFRKEGQNVTLSCEQNLNHDAMYWYRQDPGQGLRLIYYSQIVNDFQKGDIAEGYSVSREKKESFPLTVTSAQKNPTAFYLCASSNPLSRNYGYTFGSGTRLTVV.

This rearrangement joins TRBV3-1 to TRBJ2-7; 8 bases are shared with TRBD1. Germline V gene lookup returns CDR1 LGHDT and CDR2 YNNKEL (reference sequence). This CDR3 comprises 15 residues. V lost 3 bases, J lost 2 bases, and 6 bases stayed unmatched. CDR3: CASSHGDRRAYEQYF. The CDR3 DNA sequence: TGTGCCAGCAGCCATGGGGACAGGCGAGCCTACGAGCAGTACTTC.

This clonotype has a count of ten or more. V is TRBV6-5 and J is TRBJ1-4; D is undetermined. The CDR3 totals 14 residues. CDR1 and CDR2 from the germline V gene are MNHEY and SVGAGI. Trimming cost V 2 bases and J 0 bases, with 4 bases left between them. The CDR3 reads CASSYRSTNEKLFF. CDR3 sequence (DNA): TGTGCCAGCAGTTACAGATCAACTAATGAAAAACTGTTTTTT.

This clonotype was detected many times. The V and J genes are TRBV10-3 and TRBJ2-5, with D perhaps assigned TRBD1 or TRBD2 (6 bases each). This CDR3 has 16 residues. Germline CDR1 reads ENHRY; CDR2 reads SYGVKD. Trimming took off 0 bases at V and 1 base at J, with 12 bases between the two ends. The CDR3 reads CAISESRGDIQETQYF. CDR3 in DNA: TGTGCCATCAGTGAGTCGAGGGGGGACATCCAAGAGACCCAGTACTTC.

This clonotype was detected a few times. The genes are TRBV7-9 and TRBJ2-7, with D possibly matching TRBD1 (6 bases). This CDR3 is 14 amino acids long. V was cut by 4 bases and J by 4 bases, with 14 bases left in between. CDR1 is SEHNR and CDR2 is FQNEAQ in the germline V gene (reference sequence). The CDR3 region has the DNA TGTGCCAGCAGCTCCCTGGACAGTGGATACGAGCAGTACTTC. Residues: CASSSLDSGYEQYF.

The chain carries TRBV20-1 and TRBJ1-1; TRBD1 agrees at 9 bases. The CDR3 covers 14 residues. V shed 1 base and J 4 bases; nucleotides not matched to a gene: 4. Germline CDR1 reads DFQATT; CDR2 reads SNEGSKA (reference sequence). In DNA, the CDR3 is TGCAGTGCTAGAGGGGGACAGGGAAGCACTGAAGCTTTCTTT. Translating it yields CSARGGQGSTEAFF.

This clonotype came up many times. The chain carries TRBV7-3 and TRBJ2-2, with 9 bases identical to TRBD2. The CDR3 is 15 residues long. V was pared by 5 bases and J by 4 bases, with 5 bases of the junction left unmatched. Germline assignment: CDR1 SGHTA and CDR2 FQGTGA. CDR3 region: CASSQGTSPTGELFF. CDR3 in DNA: TGTGCCAGCAGCCAAGGGACTAGCCCCACCGGGGAGCTGTTTTTT.

This clonotype was counted between two and nine times. The chain links TRBV6-2 or TRBV6-3 to TRBJ1-1, with D unclear. Trimming stripped 5 bases from V and 5 bases from J, with 9 bases between. CDR1 is MNHEY, CDR2 SVGEGT, per germline. This CDR3 is 12 amino acids long. CDR3 protein: CASSHGRTEAFF. The CDR3 bases are TGTGCCAGCAGTCATGGGAGGACTGAAGCTTTCTTT.

This clonotype was recorded a few times. The CDR3 here is CASSLLRDFQETQYF. CDR3 nucleotides: TGTGCCAGCAGCTTGTTGCGGGACTTCCAAGAGACCCAGTACTTC. The J gene is TRBJ2-5, the V gene TRBV5-6, with D perhaps TRBD2 (6 bases). V shed 1 base and J shed 1 base, with 11 bases lying between them. CDR1 and CDR2 from the germline V gene are SGHDT and YYEEEE. The CDR3 has 15 residues.

This clonotype was seen repeatedly, ten times or more. DNA of the CDR3: TGTGCCAGCAGTTCGAGTCTAAGAGGGGAGACCCAGTACTTC. Translated: CASSSSLRGETQYF. This chain connects TRBV12-3 or TRBV12-4 to TRBJ2-5, with a possible D match to TRBD2 (5 bases). The CDR3 runs to 14 residues. V shed 4 bases and J shed 5 bases, with 14 bases lying between them.

This clonotype appeared many times. The chain combines TRBV28 with TRBJ1-2; D gene unclear. The CDR3 is 12 residues long. Germline V gene sequence: CDR1 MDHEN, CDR2 SYDVKM. V shed 3 bases and J shed 8 bases, with 10 bases lying between them. The DNA for the CDR3 is TGTGCCAGCAGTTTTCGGGTCGGGGGCTACACCTTC. This codes for CASSFRVGGYTF.